This TCR beta chain was sequenced in a study of cytomegalovirus exposure and HLA in healthy donors. With 60 Vbeta and 13 Jbeta primers, the PCR was carried out. Profiled with immunoSEQ multiplex PCR; TCRdb holds only in-frame clones, not every one. The sample yields about 170,000 clones, roughly 76% seen once. This clone was observed a single time. Germline V CDR1 and CDR2: SQVTM, ANQGSEA. The J segment lost 9 bases and the V segment lost 1 base, leaving 6 bases of the junction unmatched. The CDR3 has 13 amino acids. V is TRBV29-1 and J is TRBJ2-3; 8 bases map to TRBD2. The source is a male donor in good health and CMV-seronegative. Sequenced sample: PBMCs. This CDR3 is CSVEVGSGETQYF. CDR3 sequence (DNA): TGCAGCGTTGAAGTGGGTAGCGGGGAGACGCAGTATTTT.